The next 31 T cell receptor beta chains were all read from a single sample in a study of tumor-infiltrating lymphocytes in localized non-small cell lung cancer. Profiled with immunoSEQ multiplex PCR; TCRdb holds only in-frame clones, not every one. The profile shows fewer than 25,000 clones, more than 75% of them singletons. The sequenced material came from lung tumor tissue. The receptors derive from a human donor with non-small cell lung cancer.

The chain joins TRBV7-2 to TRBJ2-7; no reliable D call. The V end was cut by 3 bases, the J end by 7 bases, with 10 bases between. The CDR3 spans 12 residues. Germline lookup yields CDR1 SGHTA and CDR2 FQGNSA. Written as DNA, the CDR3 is TGTGCCAGCAGCTTCCACCCTGGGGAGCAGTACTTC. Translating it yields CASSFHPGEQYF.

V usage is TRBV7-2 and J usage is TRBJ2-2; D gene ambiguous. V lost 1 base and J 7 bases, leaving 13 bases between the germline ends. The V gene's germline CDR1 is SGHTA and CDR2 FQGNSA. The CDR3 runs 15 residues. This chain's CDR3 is CASSLGVTTVGELFF. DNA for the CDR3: TGTGCCAGCAGCTTAGGGGTCACCACAGTCGGGGAGCTGTTTTTT.

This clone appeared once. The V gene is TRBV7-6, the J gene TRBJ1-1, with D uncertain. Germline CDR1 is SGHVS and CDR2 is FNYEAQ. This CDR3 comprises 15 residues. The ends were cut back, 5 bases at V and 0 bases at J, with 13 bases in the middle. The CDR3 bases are TGTGCCAGCAGCCCCCGTCGGGTTCTGAACACTGAAGCTTTCTTT. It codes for CASSPRRVLNTEAFF.

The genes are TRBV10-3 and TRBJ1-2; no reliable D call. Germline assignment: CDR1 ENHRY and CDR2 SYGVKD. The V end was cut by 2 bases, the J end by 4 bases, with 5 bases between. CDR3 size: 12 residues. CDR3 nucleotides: TGTGCCATCAGTGAGGACGGCTATGGCTACACCTTC. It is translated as CAISEDGYGYTF.

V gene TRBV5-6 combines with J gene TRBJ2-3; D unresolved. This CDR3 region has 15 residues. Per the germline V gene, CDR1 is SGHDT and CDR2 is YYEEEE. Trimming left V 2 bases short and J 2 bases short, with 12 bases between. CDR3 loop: CASSLEQYATDTQYF. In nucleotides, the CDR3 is TGTGCCAGCAGCTTAGAACAGTATGCCACAGATACGCAGTATTTT.

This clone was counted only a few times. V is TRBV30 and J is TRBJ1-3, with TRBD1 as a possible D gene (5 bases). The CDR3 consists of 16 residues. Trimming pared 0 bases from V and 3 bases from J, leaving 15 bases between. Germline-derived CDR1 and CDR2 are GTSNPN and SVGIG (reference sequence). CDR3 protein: CAWSVRGTTVGNTIYF. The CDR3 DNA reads TGTGCCTGGAGTGTACGGGGGACGACAGTTGGAAACACCATATATTTT.

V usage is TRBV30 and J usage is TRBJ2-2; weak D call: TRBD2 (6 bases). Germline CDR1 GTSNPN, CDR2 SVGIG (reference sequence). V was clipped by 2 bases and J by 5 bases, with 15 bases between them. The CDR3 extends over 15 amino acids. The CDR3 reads CAWSRAGRLTGELFF. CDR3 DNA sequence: TGTGCCTGGAGTAGGGCGGGACGACTGACCGGGGAGCTGTTTTTT.

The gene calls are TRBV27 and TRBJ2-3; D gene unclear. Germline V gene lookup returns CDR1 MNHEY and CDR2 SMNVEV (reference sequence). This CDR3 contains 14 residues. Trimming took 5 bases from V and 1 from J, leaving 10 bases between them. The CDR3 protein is CASSPRVGTDTQYF. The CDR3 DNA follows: TGTGCCAGCAGTCCCCGCGTGGGCACAGATACGCAGTATTTT.

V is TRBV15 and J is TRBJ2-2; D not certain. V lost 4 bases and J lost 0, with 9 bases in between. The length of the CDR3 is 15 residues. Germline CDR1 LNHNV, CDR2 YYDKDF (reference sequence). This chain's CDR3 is CATSKERANTGELFF. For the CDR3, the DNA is TGTGCCACCAGCAAAGAGCGAGCGAACACCGGGGAGCTGTTTTTT.

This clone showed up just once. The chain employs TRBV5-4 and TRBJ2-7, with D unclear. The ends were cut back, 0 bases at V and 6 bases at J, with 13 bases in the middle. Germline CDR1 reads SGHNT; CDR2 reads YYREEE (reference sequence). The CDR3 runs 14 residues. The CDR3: CASSLGRVGVEQYF. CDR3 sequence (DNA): TGTGCCAGCAGCTTGGGAAGGGTTGGGGTCGAGCAGTACTTC.

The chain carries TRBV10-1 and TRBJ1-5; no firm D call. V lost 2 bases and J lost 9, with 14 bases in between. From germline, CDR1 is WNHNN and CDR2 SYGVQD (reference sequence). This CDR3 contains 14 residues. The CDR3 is CASSEGVSSAPQHF. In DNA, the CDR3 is TGCGCCAGCAGTGAGGGGGTTTCTTCCGCGCCCCAGCATTTT.

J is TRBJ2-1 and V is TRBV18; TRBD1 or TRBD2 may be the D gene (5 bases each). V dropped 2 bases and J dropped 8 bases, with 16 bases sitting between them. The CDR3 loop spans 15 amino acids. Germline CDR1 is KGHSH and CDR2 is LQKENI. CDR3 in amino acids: CASSPRGQGGDEQFF. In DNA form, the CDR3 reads TGTGCCAGCTCACCAAGAGGGCAGGGCGGAGATGAGCAGTTCTTC.

The CDR3 nucleotides are TGTGCCAGTAGTATTTGGGGGACTAACTACGAGCAGTACTTC. This encodes CASSIWGTNYEQYF. J is TRBJ2-7 and V is TRBV19; 7 nucleotides line up with TRBD2. CDR1 is LNHDA and CDR2 is SQIVND in the germline V gene (reference sequence). Trimming removed 3 bases from V and 3 bases from J; junction bases left unmatched: 5. The CDR3 loop spans 14 amino acids.

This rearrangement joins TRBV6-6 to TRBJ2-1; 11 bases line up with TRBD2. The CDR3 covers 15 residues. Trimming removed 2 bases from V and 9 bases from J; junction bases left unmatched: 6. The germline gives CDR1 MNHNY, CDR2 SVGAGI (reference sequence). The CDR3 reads CASSYGLAGGPEQFF. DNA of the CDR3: TGTGCCAGCAGTTACGGATTAGCGGGGGGGCCTGAGCAGTTCTTC.

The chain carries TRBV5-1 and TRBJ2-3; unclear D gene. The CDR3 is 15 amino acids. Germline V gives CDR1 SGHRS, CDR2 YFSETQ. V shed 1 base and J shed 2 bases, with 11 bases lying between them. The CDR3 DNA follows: TGCGCCAGCAGCTTGATGTCTCCCGCCACAGATACGCAGTATTTT. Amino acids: CASSLMSPATDTQYF.

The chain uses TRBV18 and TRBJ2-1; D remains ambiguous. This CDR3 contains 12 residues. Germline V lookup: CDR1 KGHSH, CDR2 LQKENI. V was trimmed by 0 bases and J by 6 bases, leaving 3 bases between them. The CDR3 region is CASSPPTNEQFF. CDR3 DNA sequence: TGTGCCAGCTCACCACCGACCAATGAGCAGTTCTTC.

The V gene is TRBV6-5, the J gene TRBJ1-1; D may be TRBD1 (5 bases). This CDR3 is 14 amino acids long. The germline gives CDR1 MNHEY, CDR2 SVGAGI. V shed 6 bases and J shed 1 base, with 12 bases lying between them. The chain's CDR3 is CASRPRQRNTEAFF. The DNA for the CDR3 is TGTGCCAGCAGACCACGACAGAGGAACACTGAAGCTTTCTTT.

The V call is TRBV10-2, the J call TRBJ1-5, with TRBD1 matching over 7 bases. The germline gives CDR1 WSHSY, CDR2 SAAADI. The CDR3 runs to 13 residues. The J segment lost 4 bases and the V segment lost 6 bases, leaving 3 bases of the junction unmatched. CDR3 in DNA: TGCGCCAGCAGCCAGGGACAGAATCAGCCCCAGCATTTT. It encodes CASSQGQNQPQHF.

CDR3: CASARKQVSGTEAFF. The CDR3 DNA is TGTGCCAGCGCCCGGAAACAGGTTTCTGGCACTGAAGCTTTCTTT. The chain joins TRBV27 to TRBJ1-1; tentatively, D is TRBD1 (5 bases). Trimming removed 8 bases at V and 4 bases at J, with 20 bases between. Germline V CDR1 and CDR2: MNHEY, SMNVEV (reference sequence). The CDR3 has 15 residues.

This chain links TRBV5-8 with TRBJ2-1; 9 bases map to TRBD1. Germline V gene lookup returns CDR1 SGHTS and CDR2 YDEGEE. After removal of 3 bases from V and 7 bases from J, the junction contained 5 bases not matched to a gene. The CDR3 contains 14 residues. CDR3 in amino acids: CASSWTGAGNEQFF. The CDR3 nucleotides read TGTGCCAGCAGCTGGACAGGGGCGGGTAATGAGCAGTTCTTC. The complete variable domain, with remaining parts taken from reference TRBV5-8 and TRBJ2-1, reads EAGVTQSPTHLIKTRGQQATLRCSPISGHTSVYWYQQALGLGLQFLLWYDEGEERNRGNFPPRFSGRQFPNYSSELNVNALELEDSALYLCASSWTGAGNEQFFGPGTRLTVL.

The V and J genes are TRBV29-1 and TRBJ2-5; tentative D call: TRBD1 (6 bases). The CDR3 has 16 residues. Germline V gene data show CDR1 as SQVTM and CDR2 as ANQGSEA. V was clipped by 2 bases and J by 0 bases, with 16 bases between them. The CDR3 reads CSVERFGRGDQETQYF. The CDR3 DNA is TGCAGCGTTGAACGGTTTGGCAGGGGAGACCAAGAGACCCAGTACTTC. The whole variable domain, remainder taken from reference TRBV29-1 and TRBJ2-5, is SAVISQKPSRDICQRGTSLTIQCQVDSQVTMMFWYRQQPGQSLTLIATANQGSEATYESGFVIDKFPISRPNLTFSTLTVSNMSPEDSSIYLCSVERFGRGDQETQYFGPGTRLLVL.

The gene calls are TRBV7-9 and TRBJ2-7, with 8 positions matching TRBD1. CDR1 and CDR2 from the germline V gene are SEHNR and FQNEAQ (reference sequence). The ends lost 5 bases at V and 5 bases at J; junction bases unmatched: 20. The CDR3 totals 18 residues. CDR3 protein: CASSNSLDLRGPRNEQYF. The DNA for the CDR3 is TGTGCCAGCAGCAATAGCTTAGACCTCAGGGGGCCCAGGAACGAGCAGTACTTC.

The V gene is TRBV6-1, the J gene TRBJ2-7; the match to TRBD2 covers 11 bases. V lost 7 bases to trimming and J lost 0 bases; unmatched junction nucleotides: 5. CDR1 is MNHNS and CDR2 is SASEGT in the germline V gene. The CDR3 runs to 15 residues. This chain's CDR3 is CASNLLAGASYEQYF. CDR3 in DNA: TGTGCCAGCAACTTACTAGCGGGAGCCTCCTACGAGCAGTACTTC.

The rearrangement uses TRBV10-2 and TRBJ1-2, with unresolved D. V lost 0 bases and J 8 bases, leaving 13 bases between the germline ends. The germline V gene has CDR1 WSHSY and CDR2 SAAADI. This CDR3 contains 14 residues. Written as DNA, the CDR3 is TGCGCCAGCAGTGAGTCCCCGGAGAATGACGGCTACACCTTC. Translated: CASSESPENDGYTF.

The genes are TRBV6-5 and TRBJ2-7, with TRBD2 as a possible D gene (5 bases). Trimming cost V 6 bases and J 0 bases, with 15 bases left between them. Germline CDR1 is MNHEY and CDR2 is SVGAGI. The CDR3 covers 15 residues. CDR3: CASSLSGFLSYEQYF. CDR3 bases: TGTGCCAGCAGCCTTTCGGGATTCCTCTCCTACGAGCAGTACTTC.

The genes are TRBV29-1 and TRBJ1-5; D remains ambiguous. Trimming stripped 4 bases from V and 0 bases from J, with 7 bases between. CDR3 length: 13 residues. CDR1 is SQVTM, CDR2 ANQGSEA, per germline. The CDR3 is CSVGGTSNQPQHF. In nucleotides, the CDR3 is TGCAGCGTTGGCGGAACTAGCAATCAGCCCCAGCATTTT.

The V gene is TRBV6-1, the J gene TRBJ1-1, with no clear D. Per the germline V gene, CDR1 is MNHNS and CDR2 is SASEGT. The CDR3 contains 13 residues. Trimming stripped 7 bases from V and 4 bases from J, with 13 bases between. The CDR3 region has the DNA TGTGCCAGCACCAAAAATCCAGCCACTGAAGCTTTCTTT. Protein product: CASTKNPATEAFF.

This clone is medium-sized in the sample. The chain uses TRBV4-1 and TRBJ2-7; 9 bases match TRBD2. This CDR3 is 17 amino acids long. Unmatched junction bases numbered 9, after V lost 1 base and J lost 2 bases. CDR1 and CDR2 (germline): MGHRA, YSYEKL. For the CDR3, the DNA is TGCGCCAGCAGCCAAGTACCGGCTAGCGGGAATACCTACGAGCAGTACTTC. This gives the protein CASSQVPASGNTYEQYF.

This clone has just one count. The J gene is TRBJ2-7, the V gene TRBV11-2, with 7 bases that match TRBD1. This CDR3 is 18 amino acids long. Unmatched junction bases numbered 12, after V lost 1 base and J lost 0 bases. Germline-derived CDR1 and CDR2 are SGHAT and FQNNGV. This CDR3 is CASSLVPSGQVYSYEQYF. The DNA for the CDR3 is TGTGCCAGCAGCTTAGTCCCCTCCGGACAGGTTTACTCCTACGAGCAGTACTTC.

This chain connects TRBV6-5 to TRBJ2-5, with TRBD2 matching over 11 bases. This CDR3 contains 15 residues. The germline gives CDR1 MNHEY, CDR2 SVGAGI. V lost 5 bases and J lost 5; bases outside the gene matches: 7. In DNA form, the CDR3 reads TGTGCCAGCAGTCGACTAGCGGGGAGCTGGGAGACCCAGTACTTC. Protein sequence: CASSRLAGSWETQYF.

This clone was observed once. DNA of the CDR3: TGTGCCAGCAGTGGAGGCCCAAACTATGGCTACACCTTC. Translating gives CASSGGPNYGYTF. This rearrangement joins TRBV2 to TRBJ1-2; D gene ambiguous. Germline V gene data show CDR1 as SNHLY and CDR2 as FYNNEI. CDR3 size: 13 residues. Trimming left V 4 bases short and J 2 bases short, with 8 bases between.